This T cell receptor beta chain was recorded in a study of OX40 agonist ivuxolimab in advanced cancers. This clone was seen a few times. TCRdb keeps only in-frame clones here, not all; method: immunoSEQ multiplex PCR. Among about 26,000 clones listed, 83% were seen once. The CDR3 has 15 residues. V lost 5 bases to trimming and J lost 8 bases, with 16 bases between them. From germline, CDR1 is SGHTA and CDR2 FQGNSA. The receptor comes from an adult with an advanced solid tumor such as melanoma, head and neck, liver or kidney cancer. The starting material was CD4+ or CD8+ T cells sorted from blood, obtained in a trial of the OX40 agonist ivuxolimab. The gene calls are TRBV7-2 and TRBJ1-6; no clear D gene. CDR3 sequence reads: CASSRRGRVDSPLHF. CDR3 bases: TGTGCCAGCAGCCGACGAGGGCGGGTGGATTCACCCCTCCACTTT.